Below, 8 T cell receptor beta chains from the same sample are listed, as sequenced in a study of Ad26.COV2.S vaccination and SARS-CoV-2 variants. Treatment reported: around 19 received Ad26.COV2.S at low or high dose, single or two shots; about 5 received placebo; per-sample allocation not given. Each sample was drawn 63 days after the first injection (of vaccine or placebo). Libraries were prepared by immunoSEQ multiplex PCR; TCRdb keeps only in-frame clonotypes and omits some of them. Here the sample spans hundreds of thousands of clones, roughly 84% being singletons. The specimen was peripheral blood, collected in a trial of Ad26.COV2.S vaccine versus placebo. The receptors here all came from a person between 18 and 59 years old who received the Ad26.COV2.S COVID-19 vaccine or a placebo.

The rearrangement joins TRBV2 to TRBJ1-2, with 7 bases lining up with TRBD1. The germline V gene encodes CDR1 SNHLY and CDR2 FYNNEI. The V and J ends lost 4 bases and 8 bases, in that order; junction bases with no gene match: 10. The length of the CDR3 is 14 residues. CDR3: CASSGVTGFEGYTF. The CDR3 DNA sequence: TGTGCCAGCAGTGGAGTGACAGGGTTTGAAGGCTACACCTTC.

V gene TRBV7-9 combines with J gene TRBJ2-1; D is unresolved. The V end was cut by 3 bases, the J end by 2 bases, with 11 bases between. Germline CDR1 and CDR2: SEHNR and FQNEAQ (reference sequence). CDR3 length: 15 residues. CDR3 amino acids: CASSLVRTAYNEQFF. CDR3 DNA sequence: TGTGCCAGCAGCTTGGTACGTACAGCCTACAATGAGCAGTTCTTC.

The chain recombines TRBV7-3 with TRBJ2-1; TRBD1 aligns across 8 bases. The CDR3 sequence is 15 residues long. Germline lookup yields CDR1 SGHTA and CDR2 FQGTGA. With 4 bases clipped from V and 5 bases from J, the junction kept 7 bases outside the gene matches. CDR3: CASSSPGTGNNEQFF. CDR3 sequence (DNA): TGTGCCAGCAGCTCTCCCGGGACAGGCAACAATGAGCAGTTCTTC. The complete variable domain, with remaining parts taken from reference TRBV7-3 and TRBJ2-1, reads GAGVSQTPSNKVTEKGKYVELRCDPISGHTALYWYRQSLGQGPEFLIYFQGTGAADDSGLPNDRFFAVRPEGSVSTLKIQRTERGDSAVYLCASSSPGTGNNEQFFGPGTRLTVL.

V and J are TRBV3-1 (or the pseudogene TRBV3-2) and TRBJ1-4; a weak D match, TRBD1 (6 bases). This CDR3 comprises 15 residues. In germline, CDR1 is LGHDT, CDR2 YNNKEL (reference sequence). V lost 0 bases and J lost 3, with 8 bases in between. The CDR3 DNA reads as TGTGCCAGCAGCCAAGACAGGGGCCCTAATGAAAAACTGTTTTTT. Its protein is CASSQDRGPNEKLFF.

V is TRBV14 and J is TRBJ1-3; 7 positions match TRBD1. With V trimmed by 3 bases and J by 2 bases, 1 base remained unmatched. Germline lookup yields CDR1 SGHDN and CDR2 FVKESK. The CDR3 totals 14 residues. The CDR3 nucleotides read TGTGCCAGCAGCCAGACAGGGACTGGAAACACCATATATTTT. Amino acids: CASSQTGTGNTIYF.

The chain combines TRBV6-5 with TRBJ1-1; D is possibly TRBD1 (6 bases). The length of the CDR3 is 11 residues. Germline V gene sequence: CDR1 MNHEY, CDR2 SVGAGI. The V end was cut by 9 bases, the J end by 5 bases, with 10 bases between. The CDR3 sequence: CASLTGTEAFF. In nucleotides, the CDR3 is TGTGCCAGTCTAACAGGGACTGAAGCTTTCTTT.

The V gene is TRBV5-1, the J gene TRBJ1-2, with 9 bases fitting TRBD1. The CDR3 has 17 amino acids. Germline V gene sequence: CDR1 SGHRS, CDR2 YFSETQ. V trimming: 4 bases; J trimming: 7 bases; junction bases outside the gene matches: 17. As DNA, the CDR3 is TGCGCCAGCAGCCCGGGGGCAGAAAACAGGGGGCTTAGTGGCTACACCTTC. Protein product: CASSPGAENRGLSGYTF.

The chain links TRBV24-1 to TRBJ2-1; D possibly corresponds to TRBD2 (7 bases). The CDR3 sequence is 17 residues long. The V gene's germline CDR1 is KGHDR and CDR2 SFDVKD. Trimming removed 3 bases at V and 5 bases at J, with 19 bases between. CDR3 nucleotides: TGTGCCACCAGTGATGGATACAGGGAGGGCCTTAACAATGAGCAGTTCTTC. Protein product: CATSDGYREGLNNEQFF.